The 6 T cell receptor beta chains reported below all come from one sample, sequenced in a study of early T cells in non-severe SARS-CoV-2 infection (TCRdb year 2021). The library was produced with 5' RACE. TCRdb records NextSeq 500 as the sequencer. TCRdb reanalyzed the raw reads on its own, using fastp at Q25 for trimming and MiXCR for clone calling, and kept in-frame beta chains. A single entry per CDR3 protein holds the most common genes and DNA from its merged rows. Within this sample are 35,000 to 45,000 distinct CDR3 sequences, with roughly 6.8% of them counted one time only. In total, the top ten clones hold more than 20% of the sample. Sequencing was performed on whole blood, taken at baseline. The receptors stem from an adult who was a healthcare worker with PCR-confirmed SARS-CoV-2 infection or an uninfected control (not recorded which).

This sequence joins TRBV5-1 and TRBJ2-5; weak D call: TRBD1 (5 bases). Germline V gene sequence: CDR1 SGHRS, CDR2 YFSETQ. V was shortened by 9 bases and J by 2 bases, with 11 bases between the two germline ends. The CDR3 has 12 residues. CDR3 nucleotides: TGCGCCAACCGACAGAGTCAAGAGACCCAGTACTTC. It specifies CANRQSQETQYF.

The table lists this clonotype with a few counts. The chain employs TRBV7-8 and TRBJ2-7; 7 bases map to TRBD1. The J segment lost 3 bases and the V segment lost 1 base, leaving 6 bases of the junction unmatched. From germline, CDR1 is SGHVS and CDR2 FQNEAQ. CDR3 length equals 15 residues. CDR3 sequence: CASSLDGTDRYEQYF. CDR3 DNA: TGTGCCAGCAGCTTAGACGGGACAGACCGCTACGAGCAGTACTTC.

The chain couples TRBV7-8 to TRBJ2-7, with TRBD2 matching 9 bases. Germline lookup yields CDR1 SGHVS and CDR2 FQNEAQ. The CDR3 consists of 18 residues. J lost 8 bases, V lost 5 bases, and 22 bases had no gene match. The CDR3 spells CASSPGIVAGERLGKQYF. In DNA form, the CDR3 reads TGTGCCAGCAGCCCGGGGATTGTAGCGGGAGAACGCCTTGGGAAGCAGTACTTC.

This clonotype was detected many times. J is TRBJ2-3 and V is TRBV20-1; TRBD2 agrees at 13 bases. The CDR3 extends over 15 amino acids. Unmatched junction bases numbered 6, after V lost 5 bases and J lost 4 bases. Germline V gene sequence: CDR1 DFQATT, CDR2 SNEGSKA (reference sequence). The DNA for the CDR3 is TGCAGTGCTCGACTAGCGGGAGGTGGCCCAGATACGCAGTATTTT. It translates to CSARLAGGGPDTQYF.

Ten or more counts support this clonotype. The gene calls are TRBV20-1 and TRBJ2-1, with TRBD1 matching 9 bases. CDR1 and CDR2 (germline): DFQATT, SNEGSKA (reference sequence). V trimming: 0 bases; J trimming: 7 bases; junction bases outside the gene matches: 7. This CDR3 region has 15 residues. CDR3 sequence: CSARDPAGTGNEQFF. The DNA for the CDR3 is TGCAGTGCTAGAGATCCGGCGGGGACAGGGAATGAGCAGTTCTTC.

This clonotype showed up many times. The chain employs TRBV29-1 and TRBJ1-1; D ambiguous. The CDR3 extends over 13 amino acids. Deletions cut 7 bases from V and 0 bases from J, with 12 bases between. Looked up from germline, CDR1 is SQVTM and CDR2 is ANQGSEA. CDR3 bases: TGCAGCGGCGGAGATCTGGTGAACACTGAAGCTTTCTTT. This gives the protein CSGGDLVNTEAFF.